These 18 T cell receptor beta chains originate from one sample sequenced in a study of T cell repertoires in cytomegalovirus infection. MiXCR was run by TCRdb on the reads, yielding one entry per CDR3 protein. Of roughly 120,000 distinct CDR3 sequences in the sample, roughly 32% were seen once. These receptors' antigens are unknown. Sequenced material: CD8+ T cells from cultured PBMCs, taken from culture after CMV antigen stimulation. The receptors were gathered from a human donor in good health (CMV status not recorded). Some clones in this sample may be carry-over from other donors' samples.

This chain's CDR3 is CASSLSAGHPEAFF. The CDR3 coding sequence is TGTGCCAGCAGCTTATCCGCCGGGCACCCTGAAGCTTTCTTT. This chain joins TRBV7-3 and TRBJ1-1; no clear D gene. V was cut by 2 bases and J by 6 bases, with 13 bases left in between. This CDR3 spans 14 amino acids. Germline values: CDR1 SGHTA, CDR2 FQGTGA.

This chain links TRBV18 with TRBJ2-3; 7 nucleotides align to TRBD1. J was trimmed by 4 bases and V by 3 bases; bases with no gene match: 7. This CDR3 comprises 15 residues. Germline V gene sequence: CDR1 KGHSH, CDR2 LQKENI. CDR3 residues: CASSPRDSRADTQYF. In DNA, the CDR3 is TGTGCCAGCTCACCCCGGGACAGCCGTGCAGATACGCAGTATTTT.

This clonotype showed up just a few times. This sequence joins TRBV4-2 and TRBJ2-7, with D possibly TRBD1 on 6 matching bases. The CDR3 loop spans 15 amino acids. Trimming shortened V by 0 bases and J by 2 bases, and 11 bases separated the two germline ends. In germline, CDR1 is LGHNA, CDR2 YNFKEQ. CDR3 amino acids: CASSQEWDTAYEQYF. The DNA for the CDR3 is TGTGCCAGCAGCCAAGAATGGGACACAGCCTACGAGCAGTACTTC.

This clonotype appeared a single time. V usage is TRBV7-3 and J usage is TRBJ2-2; tentatively, D is TRBD1 (6 bases). This CDR3 has 14 amino acids. The germline V gene has CDR1 SGHTA and CDR2 FQGTGA. Trimming cost V 5 bases and J 5 bases, with 12 bases left between them. CDR3 in amino acids: CASSGGAGTGELFF. CDR3 sequence (DNA): TGTGCCAGCAGCGGGGGCGCAGGGACCGGGGAGCTGTTTTTT. Based on the CDR3 plus reference TRBV7-3 and TRBJ2-2, the full variable domain is GAGVSQTPSNKVTEKGKYVELRCDPISGHTALYWYRQSLGQGPEFLIYFQGTGAADDSGLPNDRFFAVRPEGSVSTLKIQRTERGDSAVYLCASSGGAGTGELFFGEGSRLTVL.

The gene calls are TRBV11-2 and TRBJ1-4; the D gene is possibly TRBD1 (5 bases). V was cut by 5 bases and J by 2 bases, with 12 bases left in between. This CDR3 region has 15 residues. The germline V gene encodes CDR1 SGHAT and CDR2 FQNNGV. CDR3 sequence reads: CASSRAGSTNEKLFF. Here the CDR3 DNA reads TGTGCCAGCAGCAGAGCAGGGTCCACTAATGAAAAACTGTTTTTT.

Regarding this clonotype: Germline is not matched at one junction end, which may reflect a read error. The J gene is TRBJ1-1, the V gene TRBV7-3; 9 bases agree with TRBD1. Germline CDR1 and CDR2: SGHTA and FQGTGA. The CDR3 runs to 14 residues. The CDR3 spells CASSPGQGMAEGFF. The CDR3 DNA sequence: TGTGCCAGCAGCCCGGGACAGGGTATGGCTGAAGGTTTCTTT.

This clonotype was counted ten times or more. The chain recombines TRBV10-2 with TRBJ1-1; the D is unclear. The germline CDR1 and CDR2 sequences are WSHSY and SAAADI. The V and J ends lost 2 bases and 4 bases respectively, with 17 bases between them. There are 16 residues in the CDR3. In DNA, the CDR3 is TGCGCCAGCAGTGAGGTCTGGGGTACGGGTCCCACTGAAGCTTTCTTT. This sequence encodes CASSEVWGTGPTEAFF.

This clonotype was seen a few times. This chain joins TRBV12-3 or TRBV12-4 and TRBJ2-1; D perhaps matches TRBD1 (6 bases). The CDR3 runs 13 residues. The ends were cut back, 5 bases at V and 8 bases at J, with 13 bases in the middle. For the CDR3, the DNA is TGTGCCAGCAGTCTATACAGGGTAGATGAGCAGTTCTTC. This translates into CASSLYRVDEQFF.

V is TRBV20-1 and J is TRBJ1-5; TRBD1 matches at 10 bases. V shed 6 bases, J shed 3 bases, and the junction held 5 bases outside the gene matches. The CDR3 totals 14 residues. The V gene's germline CDR1 is DFQATT and CDR2 SNEGSKA (reference sequence). This chain's CDR3 is CSAGTGADNQPQHF. As DNA, the CDR3 is TGCAGTGCCGGGACAGGGGCCGACAATCAGCCCCAGCATTTT.

This sequence joins TRBV5-5 and TRBJ1-5; D may be TRBD1 (5 bases). Trimming removed 4 bases from V and 0 bases from J, with 11 bases in between. Germline V CDR1 and CDR2: SGHKS, YYEKEE (reference sequence). This CDR3 contains 15 residues. CDR3 region: CASSGLTGSNQPQHF. In nucleotides, the CDR3 is TGTGCCAGCAGCGGATTAACAGGTAGCAATCAGCCCCAGCATTTT.

Many counts were recorded for this clonotype. The chain couples TRBV7-8 to TRBJ2-3; 13 nucleotides match TRBD2. V dropped 1 base and J dropped 0; count of bases not matched to a gene: 7. The CDR3 totals 19 residues. CDR1 and CDR2 from the germline V gene are SGHVS and FQNEAQ. In DNA, the CDR3 is TGTGCCAGCAGCTTAGGCGGACTAGCGGGGGACTATAGCACAGATACGCAGTATTTT. This codes for CASSLGGLAGDYSTDTQYF.

V gene TRBV12-3 or TRBV12-4 combines with J gene TRBJ1-1; the D is unclear. CDR3 length equals 14 residues. Deletions cut 6 bases from V and 2 bases from J, with 13 bases between. CDR3 coding DNA: TGTGCCAGCAGCCTACAGTTTACCAACACTGAAGCTTTCTTT. Protein product: CASSLQFTNTEAFF.

This clonotype was observed a few times. This chain links TRBV6-8 with TRBJ2-5; 9 positions match TRBD1. Germline V gene data show CDR1 as MNHGY and CDR2 as SAAAGT. The CDR3 runs 18 residues. The trim removed 5 bases at V and 4 bases at J, leaving 17 bases unmatched. CDR3 nucleotides: TGTGCCAGCAGTGACCAAGCCCCCGGGACAGGGCCTATAGAGACCCAGTACTTC. Its protein product is CASSDQAPGTGPIETQYF.

The V gene is TRBV4-1, the J gene TRBJ2-5; TRBD1 might be the D (6 bases). The germline CDR1 and CDR2 sequences are MGHRA and YSYEKL. V gave up 0 bases and J gave up 2 bases, with 16 bases separating them. The CDR3 extends over 17 amino acids. In DNA, the CDR3 is TGCGCCAGCAGCCAAGACCCCCCCAGGGGCCCTCAAGAGACCCAGTACTTC. Its translation: CASSQDPPRGPQETQYF.

This rearrangement joins TRBV11-2 to TRBJ2-7; weak D call: TRBD1 (5 bases). Deletions cut 1 base from V and 5 bases from J, with 15 bases between. This CDR3 contains 15 residues. Germline V gene data show CDR1 as SGHAT and CDR2 as FQNNGV. CDR3 amino acids: CASSLVFRQGNEQYF. DNA for the CDR3: TGTGCCAGCAGCTTAGTTTTTCGGCAGGGAAACGAGCAGTACTTC. Drawing the rest from reference TRBV11-2 and TRBJ2-7, the complete variable domain is EAGVAQSPRYKIIEKRQSVAFWCNPISGHATLYWYQQILGQGPKLLIQFQNNGVVDDSQLPKDRFSAERLKGVDSTLKIQPAKLEDSAVYLCASSLVFRQGNEQYFGPGTRLTVT.

This clonotype has only a few counts. The J gene is TRBJ2-7, the V gene TRBV27; 7 bases match TRBD1. Per the germline V gene, CDR1 is MNHEY and CDR2 is SMNVEV (reference sequence). The CDR3 runs to 17 residues. V lost 4 bases to trimming and J lost 2 bases; unmatched junction nucleotides: 14. The CDR3 nucleotides are TGTGCCAGCAGTTCAGATCCCGACAGGGAGATTGCCTACGAGCAGTACTTC. Encoded protein: CASSSDPDREIAYEQYF.

This clonotype has a handful of counts. The J gene is TRBJ2-5, the V gene TRBV7-6, with a weak D call TRBD1 (6 bases). This CDR3 spans 14 amino acids. CDR1 and CDR2 from the germline V gene are SGHVS and FNYEAQ. V was trimmed by 6 bases and J by 5 bases, leaving 16 bases between them. In DNA, the CDR3 is TGTGCCAGCAGTTCCGGGACACATATCGAGACCCAGTACTTC. Its protein product is CASSSGTHIETQYF.

The table lists this clonotype with a few counts. The chain links TRBV12-3 or TRBV12-4 to TRBJ1-4, with D perhaps TRBD1 (6 bases). The CDR3 length is 15 residues. V lost 7 bases and J 4 bases, leaving 16 bases between the germline ends. This CDR3 reads CASTGVTGVNEKLFF. CDR3 in DNA: TGTGCCAGCACGGGTGTGACAGGAGTTAATGAAAAACTGTTTTTT.